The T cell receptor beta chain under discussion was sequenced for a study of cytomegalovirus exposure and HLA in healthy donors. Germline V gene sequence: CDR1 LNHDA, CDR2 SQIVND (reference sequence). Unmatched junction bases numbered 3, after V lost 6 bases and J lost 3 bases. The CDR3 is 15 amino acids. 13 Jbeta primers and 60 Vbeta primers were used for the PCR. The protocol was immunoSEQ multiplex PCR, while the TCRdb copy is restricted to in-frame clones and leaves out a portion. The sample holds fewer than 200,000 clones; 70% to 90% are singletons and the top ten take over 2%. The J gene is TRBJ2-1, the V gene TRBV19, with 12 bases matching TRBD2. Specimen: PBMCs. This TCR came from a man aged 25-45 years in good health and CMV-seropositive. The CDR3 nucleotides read TGTGCCAGTAGCCCACTAGCGGGAGGCTACAATGAGCAGTTCTTC. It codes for CASSPLAGGYNEQFF.